The TCR beta chain under discussion was sequenced for a study of response to subunit inactivated influenza vaccine. In TCRdb, the RT-PCR reads were re-called with MiXCR into one record per CDR3 protein. The sample carries approximately 700,000 distinct CDR3 sequences, 15% to 19% recorded once. V was clipped by 2 bases and J by 9 bases; unmatched bases: 9. The CDR3 has 15 amino acids. CDR1 and CDR2 from the germline V gene are SGHTA and FQGNSA. This rearrangement joins TRBV7-2 to TRBJ2-4, with 8 bases lining up with TRBD2. The clonotype was recovered from a man aged 45-65 years who received an inactivated influenza vaccine. Here the sequenced sample was PBMCs from blood, taken roughly 13 days after vaccination. The DNA for the CDR3 is TGTGCCAGCAGCTTATCTGGGACTAGGTCTGGCATTCAGTACTTC. Its protein product is CASSLSGTRSGIQYF.